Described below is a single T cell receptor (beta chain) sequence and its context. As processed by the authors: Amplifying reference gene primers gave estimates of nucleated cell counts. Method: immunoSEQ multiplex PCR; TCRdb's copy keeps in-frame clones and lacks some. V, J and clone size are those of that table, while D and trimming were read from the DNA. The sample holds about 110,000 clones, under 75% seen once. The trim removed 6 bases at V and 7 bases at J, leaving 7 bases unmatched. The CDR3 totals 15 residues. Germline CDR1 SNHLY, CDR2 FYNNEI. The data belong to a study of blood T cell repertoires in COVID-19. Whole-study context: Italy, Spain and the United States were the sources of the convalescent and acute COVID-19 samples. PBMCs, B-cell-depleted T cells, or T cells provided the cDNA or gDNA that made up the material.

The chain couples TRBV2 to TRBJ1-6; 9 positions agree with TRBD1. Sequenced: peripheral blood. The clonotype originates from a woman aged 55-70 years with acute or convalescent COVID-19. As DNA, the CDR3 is TGTGCCAGCAGCGGGGACAGGGTAGGCAATTCACCCCTCCACTTT. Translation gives CASSGDRVGNSPLHF.